This T cell receptor (beta chain) was recovered during a study of graft-versus-host responses after intestinal transplantation. Looking at the study overall: Multivisceral, liver-intestinal, or isolated intestinal grafts were transplanted into recipients. The whole recipient group had anti-thymocyte globulin induction followed by tacrolimus and steroids for approximately three years.

With regard to this clone: Its specificity is unknown.

This table comes from immunoSEQ multiplex PCR, and its TCRdb copy is limited to in-frame clones, with some not included. The table lists more than 12,000 clones, 90% to 95% of them singletons. Findings of the study overall: Allografts from individuals with graft-donor T cell macrochimerism displayed high graft-versus-host to host-versus-graft clonal ratios. GvH clones surfaced in recipient marrow, some emerging earlier in ileum or blood.

Between the trimmed V and J ends, which lost 4 bases and 0 bases, there was a span of 7 bases. Germline V gene lookup returns CDR1 SQVTM and CDR2 ANQGSEA. The CDR3 covers 13 residues. The TCR originated in a human patient who received an intestinal transplant, so some T cells may come from the graft donor. This rearrangement joins TRBV29-1 to TRBJ2-1; D is ambiguous. The material sequenced was PBMCs, taken 9 days after transplant. CDR3 sequence: CSVGETSYNEQFF. DNA of the CDR3: TGCAGCGTTGGGGAAACCTCCTACAATGAGCAGTTCTTC.